Following are 32 T cell receptor beta chains from one sample sequenced in a study of T cells in women clearing cervical HPV infection. TCRdb's table, derived via immunoSEQ multiplex PCR, lists solely in-frame clones and lacks some. Its table records under 35,000 clones. Sequencing was carried out using blood buffy coat. The receptors originated from a woman aged 18-70 years with a cervical HPV16 infection that either progressed to CIN3+ or cleared (not recorded which).

Remarks on this clone: The sequence runs out 3 residues before the end of the CDR3; the remainder is reconstructed from the germline J gene. This chain uses TRBV19 with TRBJ2-3; 7 nucleotides match TRBD2. The CDR3 is made up of 14 amino acids. V lost 6 bases and J lost 1; bases outside the gene matches: 4. Germline values: CDR1 LNHDA, CDR2 SQIVND (reference sequence). The sequenced part of the CDR3 DNA is TGTGCCAGTAGGGTAGCGGGCGGCACAGATACG. It is translated as CASRVAGGTDT. The CDR3, in full, reads CASRVAGGTDTQYF.

Turning to this clone: Sequencing ends 3 residues short of the CDR3 end; the germline J gene provides the rest. This sequence joins TRBV18 and TRBJ1-5; 7 nucleotides line up with TRBD1. The CDR3 extends over 14 amino acids. V gave up 1 base and J gave up 6 bases; unmatched junction bases: 3. Germline V gene sequence: CDR1 KGHSH, CDR2 LQKENI. The CDR3 sequence: CASSPQGAGQPQHF. The CDR3 DNA, read in part, is TGTGCCAGCTCACCACAGGGGGCAGGTCAGCCC.

With respect to this clone: With the read ending 3 residues before the CDR3 end, the germline J gene is used to fill in that end. V gene TRBV28 combines with J gene TRBJ2-5, with 7 bases identical to TRBD1. CDR3 size: 15 residues. V gave up 1 base and J gave up 2 bases; unmatched junction bases: 4. The germline CDR1 and CDR2 sequences are MDHEN and SYDVKM. The DNA read from the CDR3 is TGTGCCAGCAGTTTATCCGGACAGGCGCAAGAGACC. It yields the protein CASSLSGQAQET. The full CDR3 reads CASSLSGQAQETQYF.

In regard to this clone: With the read ending 3 residues before the CDR3 end, the germline J gene is used to fill in that end. This chain joins TRBV5-1 and TRBJ2-5; 9 bases align to TRBD2. Germline CDR1 SGHRS, CDR2 YFSETQ. The CDR3 contains 15 residues. V dropped 4 bases and J dropped 3; count of bases not matched to a gene: 7. The CDR3 region is CASSPRGGGEETQYF. Partial CDR3 DNA: TGCGCCAGCAGCCCCCGCGGCGGGGGGGAAGAGACC.

As regards this clone: Sequencing ends 3 residues short of the CDR3 end; the germline J gene provides the rest. The rearrangement links TRBV4-1 to TRBJ2-1; 15 nucleotides line up with TRBD2. There are 15 residues in the CDR3. With V trimmed by 5 bases and J by 9 bases, 5 bases remained unmatched. Germline-derived CDR1 and CDR2 are MGHRA and YSYEKL. CDR3 protein: CASSFRTSGRAEQFF. The covered CDR3 bases are TGCGCCAGCAGCTTTCGGACTAGCGGGAGGGCTGAG.

In regard to this clone: The CDR3 end falls 3 residues outside the read, so it is completed with the germline J gene. V and J are TRBV2 and TRBJ2-3; no clear D. The CDR3 extends over 13 amino acids. Germline loops: CDR1 SNHLY, CDR2 FYNNEI. Incomplete CDR3 DNA: TGTGCCAGCAGTGTGGATAGCAATCAGCCG. This encodes CASSVDSNQP. The complete CDR3 reads CASSVDSNQPQYF.

A note on this clone: The read ends 3 residues before the CDR3 terminus; that terminus is restored from the germline J gene. The chain couples TRBV20-1 to TRBJ2-5; D perhaps matches TRBD1 (6 bases). Per the germline V gene, CDR1 is DFQATT and CDR2 is SNEGSKA (reference sequence). The V and J ends lost 6 bases and 4 bases respectively, with 21 bases between them. The CDR3 contains 15 residues. CDR3 DNA, as far as it was read: TGCAGTGCCAACCCCCAAACAGGGAGTCGAGAGACC. This translates into CSANPQTGSRET. The full CDR3 protein reads CSANPQTGSRETQYF.

Comment on this clone: The read gets to within 3 residues of the CDR3 end, and the germline J gene fills in the rest. The chain couples TRBV5-1 to TRBJ2-1, with D unresolved. V lost 1 base to trimming and J lost 6 bases, with 14 bases between them. Germline-derived CDR1 and CDR2 are SGHRS and YFSETQ. The CDR3 totals 15 residues. CDR3 amino acids: CASSLQSSEVNEQFF. CDR3 bases read: TGCGCCAGCAGCTTGCAGTCCTCCGAGGTCAATGAG.

Comments on this clone: The CDR3 end falls 3 residues outside the read, so it is completed with the germline J gene. The V call is TRBV6-1, the J call TRBJ2-3, with 10 bases aligning to TRBD2. CDR1 is MNHNS and CDR2 is SASEGT in the germline V gene. The CDR3 has 15 residues. The part of the CDR3 DNA that was read is TGTGCCAGCAGTGTTGAAGCGGGGGGGCCAAAGACG. Translating it yields CASSVEAGGPKT. The entire CDR3 protein reads CASSVEAGGPKTQYF.

The CDR3 protein is CAWSSGSGSYNEQFF. The sequenced CDR3 bases are TGTGCCTGGAGCTCGGGCAGCGGGTCCTACAATGAG. The chain carries TRBV30 and TRBJ2-1, with D maybe TRBD2 (6 bases). The sequence runs out 3 residues before the end of the CDR3; the remainder is reconstructed from the germline J gene. Trimming cost V 3 bases and J 1 base, with 13 bases left between them. CDR3 length: 15 amino acids. Germline CDR1 is GTSNPN and CDR2 is SVGIG (reference sequence).

As for this clone: The CDR3 end falls 3 residues outside the read, so it is completed with the germline J gene. This chain joins TRBV6-2 or TRBV6-3 and TRBJ2-1, with D tentatively TRBD2 (6 bases). Germline V lookup: CDR1 MNHEY, CDR2 SVGEGT. There are 13 residues in the CDR3. Trimming removed 5 bases at V and 7 bases at J, with 12 bases between. The CDR3 DNA, read in part, is TGTGCCAGCAGTCGAACGACTAGAAATGAG. Protein sequence: CASSRTTRNE. The entire CDR3 is CASSRTTRNEQFF.

Of note for this clone: The CDR3 extends 3 residues past the end of the read, so its final part is completed from the germline J gene. The chain joins TRBV7-3 to TRBJ2-3; no firm D call. CDR1 SGHTA and CDR2 FQGTGA come from the germline V gene. The CDR3 runs 12 residues. Deletions cut 5 bases from V and 6 bases from J, with 9 bases between. The chain's CDR3 is CASSPNGDTQYF. The part of the CDR3 DNA that was read is TGTGCCAGCAGCCCAAACGGGGATACG.

Concerning this clone: The DNA ends 3 residues before the CDR3 does, and the rest of the CDR3 is filled in from the germline J gene. The gene calls are TRBV5-1 and TRBJ2-2; D may be TRBD1 (6 bases). Germline V gives CDR1 SGHRS, CDR2 YFSETQ. CDR3 size: 16 residues. The CDR3 sequence is CASSLTAGTWGEKLFF. Incomplete CDR3 DNA: TGCGCCAGCAGCTTGACCGCCGGGACATGGGGTGAAAAG.

Points on this clone: Read data end 3 residues before the CDR3 end; the end is taken from the germline J gene. This chain joins TRBV28 and TRBJ1-4; D is unclear. CDR3 length equals 18 residues. The germline V and J ends were trimmed by 2 bases and 6 bases, with 22 bases remaining between them. The germline gives CDR1 MDHEN, CDR2 SYDVKM. The sequenced CDR3 bases are TGTGCCAGCAGTTTAAATTTTGCCTCCTCTCTTGCGGATGAAAAA. Residues: CASSLNFASSLADEK. The full CDR3 sequence reads CASSLNFASSLADEKLFF.

Concerning this clone: The read terminates 3 residues before the CDR3 end, so the remaining end is supplied by the germline J gene. This chain joins TRBV20-1 and TRBJ2-2; D might be TRBD2 (6 bases). The CDR3 is 13 amino acids. The germline gives CDR1 DFQATT, CDR2 SNEGSKA (reference sequence). V lost 4 bases, J lost 7 bases, and 13 bases lay in between. The sequenced CDR3 bases are TGCAGTGCTACCCGGGACTCGGTCGGGGAG. It is translated as CSATRDSVGE. The whole CDR3 protein is CSATRDSVGELFF.

As concerns this clone: The germline gene is not matched at one end of the junction; a read error may be the cause. The observed sequence ends 3 residues before the CDR3 terminus, with the missing tail filled in from the germline J gene. The chain is built from TRBV7-7 and TRBJ1-2, with 7 bases fitting TRBD1. There are 13 residues in the CDR3. Germline V CDR1 and CDR2: SSHAT, FNYEAQ (reference sequence). The CDR3 bases that were read are TGTGCTAGCAGCCAACAGGGGATAGATACC. Amino acids: CASSQQGIDT. The full CDR3 protein reads CASSQQGIDTYTF.

A note on this clone: Read coverage stops 3 residues before the CDR3 terminus; the germline J gene supplies the remainder. The V and J genes are TRBV20-1 and TRBJ2-4; D might be TRBD1 (5 bases). The germline V gene encodes CDR1 DFQATT and CDR2 SNEGSKA (reference sequence). CDR3 length: 12 amino acids. Incomplete CDR3 DNA: TGCAGTGCCCTTACAGGCCTTGAGACT. This codes for CSALTGLET. The entire CDR3 sequence reads CSALTGLETQYF.

On this clone: The CDR3 end lies 3 residues beyond the end of the read and is filled in from the germline J gene. This chain links TRBV5-1 with TRBJ2-3; 7 bases line up with TRBD2. The CDR3 extends over 16 amino acids. The germline gives CDR1 SGHRS, CDR2 YFSETQ. The sequenced CDR3 bases are TGCGCCAGCAGCTCCCCCGCCGGGGGGTACCAAGAGACG. Protein product: CASSSPAGGYQET. The whole CDR3 sequence reads CASSSPAGGYQETQYF. Together with reference TRBV5-1 and TRBJ2-3, the CDR3 gives the full variable domain: KAGVTQTPRYLIKTRGQQVTLSCSPISGHRSVSWYQQTPGQGLQFLFEYFSETQRNKGNFPGRFSGRQFSNSRSEMNVSTLELGDSALYLCASSSPAGGYQETQYFGPGTRLTVL.

Concerning this clone itself: The read ends 3 residues shy of where the CDR3 ends; the end is completed using the germline J gene. The chain joins TRBV20-1 to TRBJ2-3, with unresolved D. V dropped 7 bases and J dropped 4 bases, with 12 bases sitting between them. The CDR3 spans 12 residues. Germline V gives CDR1 DFQATT, CDR2 SNEGSKA (reference sequence). The CDR3 sequence: CSVAQPSDTQYF. The sequenced part of the CDR3 DNA is TGCAGTGTTGCGCAACCCTCAGATACG.

A remark on this clone: The missing CDR3 end, 3 residues past where the read stops, is filled in from the germline J gene. The chain links TRBV20-1 to TRBJ2-3, with TRBD2 matching over 8 bases. This CDR3 is built from 13 residues. Germline CDR1 DFQATT, CDR2 SNEGSKA (reference sequence). The covered CDR3 bases are TGCAGTGCTAGAGTAGCGGGATTGGAGACG. It encodes CSARVAGLET. The entire CDR3 is CSARVAGLETQYF.

Note on this clone: The sequence runs out 3 residues before the end of the CDR3; the remainder is reconstructed from the germline J gene. The chain joins TRBV20-1 to TRBJ2-3; 7 bases line up with TRBD2. The V gene's germline CDR1 is DFQATT and CDR2 SNEGSKA (reference sequence). The CDR3 length is 12 residues. The covered CDR3 bases are TGCAGTGCTACGGGGGGACGGGAGACG. Translating gives CSATGGRET. The whole CDR3 sequence reads CSATGGRETQYF.

The sequenced part of the CDR3 DNA is TGTGCCAGCAGCTCGACTGTGCGGGGGGACAATGAG. Amino acid sequence: CASSSTVRGDNE. The whole CDR3 sequence reads CASSSTVRGDNEQFF. The chain couples TRBV7-8 to TRBJ2-1, with 8 positions matching TRBD2. The read ends 3 residues early relative to the CDR3; the germline J gene fills the gap. CDR1 SGHVS and CDR2 FQNEAQ come from the germline V gene. With V trimmed by 4 bases and J by 5 bases, 7 bases remained unmatched. This CDR3 comprises 15 residues. The whole variable domain, filled in from reference TRBV7-8 and TRBJ2-1, reads GAGVSQSPRYKVAKRGQDVALRCDPISGHVSLFWYQQALGQGPEFLTYFQNEAQLDKSGLPSDRFFAERPEGSVSTLKIQRTQQEDSAVYLCASSSTVRGDNEQFFGPGTRLTVL.

Note on this clone: The CDR3 end falls 3 residues outside the read, so it is completed with the germline J gene. J is TRBJ2-5 and V is TRBV5-4, with TRBD2 identical over 8 bases. CDR3 length equals 15 residues. Germline V gene sequence: CDR1 SGHNT, CDR2 YYREEE (reference sequence). Trimming removed 4 bases from V and 2 bases from J; junction bases left unmatched: 7. CDR3 in amino acids: CASSPRAGVQETQYF. The CDR3 DNA, read in part, is TGTGCCAGCAGCCCTAGAGCGGGGGTGCAAGAGACC.

With respect to this clone: Read coverage stops 3 residues before the CDR3 terminus; the germline J gene supplies the remainder. The chain joins TRBV7-3 to TRBJ2-3; D gene unclear. The CDR3 is 13 residues long. The germline V gene has CDR1 SGHTA and CDR2 FQGTGA. The covered CDR3 bases are TGTGCCAGCAGCTTAACAGGTGAAGAGACG. Its protein is CASSLTGEET. In full, the CDR3 reads CASSLTGEETQYF.

Regarding this clone: The read ends 3 residues before the CDR3 terminus; that terminus is restored from the germline J gene. The chain employs TRBV20-1 and TRBJ2-1, with D uncertain. V was cut by 8 bases and J by 4 bases, with 6 bases left in between. CDR3 size: 10 residues. Germline V gene lookup returns CDR1 DFQATT and CDR2 SNEGSKA (reference sequence). CDR3 DNA, as far as it was read: TGCAGTCCAAAATACAATGAG. It codes for CSPKYNE. The CDR3 as a whole reads CSPKYNEQFF.

With respect to this clone: The read finishes 3 residues shy of the CDR3 end, and the germline J gene is used to complete it. V usage is TRBV19 and J usage is TRBJ2-2; 9 bases fit TRBD1. J was trimmed by 4 bases and V by 9 bases; bases with no gene match: 6. The CDR3 extends over 14 amino acids. The germline V gene encodes CDR1 LNHDA and CDR2 SQIVND (reference sequence). CDR3 bases read: TGTGCCAGCCGGGACAGGGTGATCACCGGGGAG. It translates to CASRDRVITGE. The CDR3 in full is CASRDRVITGELFF.

To note about this clone: The read ends 3 residues shy of where the CDR3 ends; the end is completed using the germline J gene. The rearrangement links TRBV29-1 to TRBJ1-3; unclear D gene. The V end lost 7 bases, the J end lost 0 bases, and 10 bases lay between the germline ends. Germline V gene lookup returns CDR1 SQVTM and CDR2 ANQGSEA. The CDR3 is 13 residues long. Incomplete CDR3 DNA: TGCAGCGCCACGAGGGTCTCTGGAAACACC. This codes for CSATRVSGNT. The complete CDR3 reads CSATRVSGNTIYF. Together with reference TRBV29-1 and TRBJ1-3, the CDR3 gives the full variable domain: SAVISQKPSRDICQRGTSLTIQCQVDSQVTMMFWYRQQPGQSLTLIATANQGSEATYESGFVIDKFPISRPNLTFSTLTVSNMSPEDSSIYLCSATRVSGNTIYFGEGSWLTVV.

In regard to this clone: From the germline J gene comes the end of the CDR3, since the read stops 3 residues before it. The V gene is TRBV7-6, the J gene TRBJ2-3; 14 bases line up with TRBD2. This CDR3 contains 15 residues. The germline V gene encodes CDR1 SGHVS and CDR2 FNYEAQ. J was trimmed by 4 bases and V by 5 bases; bases with no gene match: 2. The CDR3 sequence: CASSAGLAGADTQYF. The CDR3 DNA, read in part, is TGTGCCAGCAGCGCGGGACTAGCGGGGGCAGATACG.

Concerning this clone: From the germline J gene comes the end of the CDR3, since the read stops 3 residues before it. J is TRBJ2-1 and V is TRBV18, with 7 bases lining up with TRBD1. V shed 5 bases, J shed 8 bases, and the junction held 9 bases outside the gene matches. The CDR3 consists of 14 residues. CDR1 and CDR2 from the germline V gene are KGHSH and LQKENI. The CDR3 region is CASSRMTGNDEQFF. The covered CDR3 bases are TGTGCCAGCTCAAGAATGACAGGGAACGATGAG.

Remarks on this clone: The missing CDR3 end, 3 residues past where the read stops, is filled in from the germline J gene. The V and J genes are TRBV15 and TRBJ2-3; the D gene is possibly TRBD1 (6 bases). The CDR3 length is 14 residues. Trimming removed 4 bases from V and 3 bases from J, with 11 bases in between. Per the germline V gene, CDR1 is LNHNV and CDR2 is YYDKDF (reference sequence). The CDR3 loop is CATSIRDKTDTQYF. The part of the CDR3 DNA that was read is TGTGCCACCAGCATTCGGGACAAGACAGATACG.

As regards this clone: From the germline J gene comes the end of the CDR3, since the read stops 3 residues before it. The chain uses TRBV2 and TRBJ2-5; D possibly corresponds to TRBD2 (7 bases). Deletions cut 2 bases from V and 4 bases from J, with 23 bases between. The CDR3 runs to 18 residues. The germline gives CDR1 SNHLY, CDR2 FYNNEI. The sequenced CDR3 bases are TGTGCCAGCAGTGAATCGGTACTCAGGGGCGGGAGTGCAGAGACC. Translating it yields CASSESVLRGGSAET. The CDR3, in full, reads CASSESVLRGGSAETQYF.

On this clone: Read data end 3 residues before the CDR3 end; the end is taken from the germline J gene. The chain is built from TRBV20-1 and TRBJ1-5, with D perhaps matching TRBD1 (6 bases). Germline lookup yields CDR1 DFQATT and CDR2 SNEGSKA (reference sequence). Between the trimmed V and J ends, which lost 5 bases and 5 bases, there was a span of 19 bases. The CDR3 spans 15 residues. CDR3 DNA (partial): TGCAGTGCTTCTAACGTACAGGGAATGGATCAGCCC. Its protein is CSASNVQGMDQP. The full CDR3 protein reads CSASNVQGMDQPQHF.